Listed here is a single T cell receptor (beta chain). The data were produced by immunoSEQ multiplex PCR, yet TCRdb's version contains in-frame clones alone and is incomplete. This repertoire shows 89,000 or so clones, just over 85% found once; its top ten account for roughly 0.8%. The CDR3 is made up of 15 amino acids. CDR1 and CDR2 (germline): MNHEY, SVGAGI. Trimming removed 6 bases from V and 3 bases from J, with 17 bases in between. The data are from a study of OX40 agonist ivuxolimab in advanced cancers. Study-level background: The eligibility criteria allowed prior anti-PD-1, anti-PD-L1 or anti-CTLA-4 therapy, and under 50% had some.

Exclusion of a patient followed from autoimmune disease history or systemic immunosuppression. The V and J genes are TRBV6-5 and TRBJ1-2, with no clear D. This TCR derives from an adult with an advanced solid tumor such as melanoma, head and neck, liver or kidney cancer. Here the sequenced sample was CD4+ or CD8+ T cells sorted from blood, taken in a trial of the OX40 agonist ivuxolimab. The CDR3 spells CASRLRQTRDYGYTF. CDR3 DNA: TGTGCCAGCAGACTCAGACAAACTAGGGACTATGGCTACACCTTC.